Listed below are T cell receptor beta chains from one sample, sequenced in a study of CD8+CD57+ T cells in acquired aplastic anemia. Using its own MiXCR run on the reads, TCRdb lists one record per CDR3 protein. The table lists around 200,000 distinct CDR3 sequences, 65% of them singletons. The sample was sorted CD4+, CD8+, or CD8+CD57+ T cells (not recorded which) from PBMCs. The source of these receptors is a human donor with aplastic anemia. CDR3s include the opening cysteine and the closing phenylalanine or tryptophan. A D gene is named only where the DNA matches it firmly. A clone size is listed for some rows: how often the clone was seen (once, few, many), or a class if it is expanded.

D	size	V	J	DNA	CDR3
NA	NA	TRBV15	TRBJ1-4	TGTGCCACCACCCCCGGACGGACACCAAGACTGTTTTTT	CATTPGRTPRLFF
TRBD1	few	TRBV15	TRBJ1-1	TGTGCCACCAGCAGCTCTACTCACCCTAGGACCTCCTTTAAACAGGGGGGCACTGAAGCTTTCTTT	CATSSSTHPRTSFKQGGTEAFF
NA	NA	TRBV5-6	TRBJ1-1	TGTGCCAGCAGCTTGGGGGTAGAAGCTTTCTTT	CASSLGVEAFF
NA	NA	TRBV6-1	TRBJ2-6	TGTGCCAGCAGATTGGTGACTGGGGCCAACGTCCTGACTTTC	CASRLVTGANVLTF
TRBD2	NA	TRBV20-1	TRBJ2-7	TGCAGTGCTCTTACTAGCGGGAACTCCTACGAGCAGTACTTC	CSALTSGNSYEQYF
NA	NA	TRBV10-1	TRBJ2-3	TGTGCCATCAGCACCCCGACTAGCACAGATACGCAGTATTTT	CAISTPTSTDTQYF
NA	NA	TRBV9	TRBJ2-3	TGTGCCAGCAGCGTAGGTCCGAAGGACACAGATACGCAGTATTTT	CASSVGPKDTDTQYF
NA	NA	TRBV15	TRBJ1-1	TGTGCCACCAGCAGAGATCTGGATGAAGCTTTCTTT	CATSRDLDEAFF
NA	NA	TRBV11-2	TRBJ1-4	TGTGCCAGCAGCTTGACCTCGCCAGCAACTAATGAAAAACTGTTTTTT	CASSLTSPATNEKLFF
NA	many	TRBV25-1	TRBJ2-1	TGTGCCACCCGGGCAGGGACTGAGCAGTTCTTC	CATRAGTEQFF
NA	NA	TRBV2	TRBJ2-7	TGTGCCAGCAGTCCTCCCGGGGAGCTGTACTTC	CASSPPGELYF
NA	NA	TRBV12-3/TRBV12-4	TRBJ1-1	TGTGCCAGCAGTCCTCCTCGAATAGGTGGTTGGACTGAAGCTTTCTTT	CASSPPRIGGWTEAFF
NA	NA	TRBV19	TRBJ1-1	TGTGCCAGCAGCCCCTATACCAGAAACACTGAAGCTTTCTTT	CASSPYTRNTEAFF
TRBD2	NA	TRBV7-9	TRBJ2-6	TGTGCCAGCAGCTTAGCGGGAGGGGTTGGGGCCAACGTCCTGACTTTC	CASSLAGGVGANVLTF
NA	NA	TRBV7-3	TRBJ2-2	TGTGCCAGCAGCCCTGAGTTGGGACCTACGAACACCGGGGAGCTGTTTTTT	CASSPELGPTNTGELFF
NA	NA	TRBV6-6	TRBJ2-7	TGTGCCAGCACTGGAGGGGCTAGGCAGTACTTC	CASTGGARQYF
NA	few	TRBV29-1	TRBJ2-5	TGCAGCGTTGATGGTGTCCAAGAGACCCAGTACTTC	CSVDGVQETQYF
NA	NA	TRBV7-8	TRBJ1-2	TGTGCCAGCAGCGCGTCCGGGACGGGCTATGGCTACACCTTC	CASSASGTGYGYTF
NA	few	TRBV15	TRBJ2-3	TGTGCCACCAGCAGAGGGGAGGCTAGCACAGATACGCAGTATTTT	CATSRGEASTDTQYF
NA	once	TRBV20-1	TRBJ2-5	TGCAGTGCTAGATCTCCGGGACCCCCCCAAGAGACCCAGTACTTC	CSARSPGPPQETQYF
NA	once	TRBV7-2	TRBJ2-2	TGTGCCAGCAGCGAAGACCTCTACCGGGAGCTGTTTTTT	CASSEDLYRELFF
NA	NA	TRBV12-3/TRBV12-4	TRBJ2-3	TGTGCCAGCACCTCCAGGGGGGGGACAGATACGCAGTATTTT	CASTSRGGTDTQYF
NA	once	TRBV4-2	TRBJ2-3	TGTGCCAGCAGCTTAAGGGAGACGCAGTTGGATACGCAGTATTTT	CASSLRETQLDTQYF
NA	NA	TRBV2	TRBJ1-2	TGTGCCAGCAGCGCAGGGTACCCAGGCTATGGCTACACCTTC	CASSAGYPGYGYTF
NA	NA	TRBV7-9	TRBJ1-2	TGTGCCAGCAGCCACCCAACAGTTTATGGCTACACCTTC	CASSHPTVYGYTF
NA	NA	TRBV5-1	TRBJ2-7	TGCGCCAGCAGCTTGGGTGCGGGGCCGACCTACGAGCAGTACTTC	CASSLGAGPTYEQYF
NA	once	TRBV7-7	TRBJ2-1	TGTGCCAGCAGCTCGACAGGTCCGGGGGAGCAGTTCTTC	CASSSTGPGEQFF
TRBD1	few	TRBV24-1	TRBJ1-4	TGTGCCACCAGTGACGCGCCAGGGACAGGGGGGGGTGAAAAACTGTTTTTT	CATSDAPGTGGGEKLFF
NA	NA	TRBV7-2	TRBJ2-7	TGTGCCAGCAGCTTAGATGGGACGGCCAGCGAGCAGTACTTC	CASSLDGTASEQYF
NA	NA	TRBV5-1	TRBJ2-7	TGCGCCAGCAGGCAAAAACAGGGCTACGAGCAGTACTTC	CASRQKQGYEQYF
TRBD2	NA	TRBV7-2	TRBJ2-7	TGTGCCAGCAGCGTCCGACTAGCGGACTACGAGCAGTACTTC	CASSVRLADYEQYF
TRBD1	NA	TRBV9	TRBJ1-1	TGTGCCAGCAGCGTAGAGGGGGCGGACACTGAAGCTTCCTTT	CASSVEGADTEASF
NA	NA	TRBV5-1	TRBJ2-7	TGTGCCAGCAGCTTGCAACTTACGCAGGCTGAGGAGCAGTACTTC	CASSLQLTQAEEQYF
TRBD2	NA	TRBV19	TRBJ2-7	TGTGCCAGTAGAGAGACTAGCGGGGGGGCCTACGAGCAGTACTTC	CASRETSGGAYEQYF
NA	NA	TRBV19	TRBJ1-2	TGTGCCAGTAGTAATCGGGGGCTGAACTATGGCTACACCTTC	CASSNRGLNYGYTF
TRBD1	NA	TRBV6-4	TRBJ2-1	TGTGCCAGTGAGGACAGGGAGCAGTTCTTC	CASEDREQFF
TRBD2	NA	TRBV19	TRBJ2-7	TGTGCCAGTTCAAAACACGGACTAGCGGGAGGGTACGGGCAGTACTTC	CASSKHGLAGGYGQYF
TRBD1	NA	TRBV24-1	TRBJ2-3	TGTGCCACCAGTGATTCTCGGACAGGGAGTTCAGATACGCAGTATTTT	CATSDSRTGSSDTQYF
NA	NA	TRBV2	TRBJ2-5	TGTGCCAGCTCAGGGGCAGAGACCCAGTACTTC	CASSGAETQYF
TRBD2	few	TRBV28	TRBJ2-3	TGTGCCAGCATTGAAGCGGGGAGCACAGATACGCAGTATTTT	CASIEAGSTDTQYF
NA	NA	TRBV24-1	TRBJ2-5	TGTGCCACCAGTGATTTTCCGGAATTGGGAGGAGAGACCCAGTACTTC	CATSDFPELGGETQYF
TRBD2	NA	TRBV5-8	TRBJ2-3	TGTGCCAGCAGCTTAAGTTTCGCTAGCGGGAGGGCCGGAGCAGATACGCAGTATTTT	CASSLSFASGRAGADTQYF
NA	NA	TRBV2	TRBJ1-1	TGTGCCAGCAGTGTTTACGGGGGGAACACTGAAGCTTTCTTT	CASSVYGGNTEAFF
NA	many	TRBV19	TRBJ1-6	TGTGCCAGTCGAAGACAGGACAATTCACCCCTCCACTTT	CASRRQDNSPLHF